This passage covers 25 T cell receptor beta chains from one sample sequenced in a study of response to subunit inactivated influenza vaccine. A single record per CDR3 protein comes from TCRdb applying MiXCR to the RT-PCR reads. The data contain 650,000 to 800,000 distinct CDR3 sequences, about 15% of them seen just once; the ten biggest clones take up less than 9%. This specimen was PBMCs from blood, taken approximately 15 days before vaccination. Every receptor here comes from a man aged 45-65 years who received an inactivated influenza vaccine.

The chain couples TRBV4-3 to TRBJ2-7; D possibly corresponds to TRBD1 (6 bases). The CDR3 spans 15 residues. Trimming removed 6 bases from V and 0 bases from J, with 15 bases in between. The germline gives CDR1 LGHNA, CDR2 YSLEER. The CDR3 DNA reads as TGCGCCAGCAGACAGGACCGGGACAACTCCTACGAGCAGTACTTC. It encodes CASRQDRDNSYEQYF.

The chain carries TRBV30 and TRBJ2-1; 11 positions agree with TRBD2. This CDR3 has 14 amino acids. Germline V gene lookup returns CDR1 GTSNPN and CDR2 SVGIG (reference sequence). After removal of 4 bases from V and 8 bases from J, the junction contained 7 bases not matched to a gene. CDR3 nucleotide sequence: TGTGCCTGGAACATAGCGGGGGGGGTATATGAGCAGTTCTTC. It specifies CAWNIAGGVYEQFF. The full variable domain, rest sourced from reference TRBV30 and TRBJ2-1, is SQTIHQWPATLVQPVGSPLSLECTVEGTSNPNLYWYRQAAGRGLQLLFYSVGIGQISSEVPQNLSASRPQDRQFILSSKKLLLSDSGFYLCAWNIAGGVYEQFFGPGTRLTVL.

This clonotype was detected once. As DNA, the CDR3 is TGTGCCACCAGCCCAGCGAGCTTCGGGGTCCCTCACAATGAGCAGTTCTTC. Residues: CATSPASFGVPHNEQFF. The J gene is TRBJ2-1, the V gene TRBV24-1; D possibly corresponds to TRBD2 (5 bases). Germline loops: CDR1 KGHDR, CDR2 SFDVKD. The CDR3 runs 17 residues. Trimming left V 7 bases short and J 5 bases short, with 23 bases between.

The CDR3 nucleotides are TGCGCCAGCAGCCCCACATTAGGGTCGAACACCGGGGAGCTGTTTTTT. Amino acid sequence: CASSPTLGSNTGELFF. The chain carries TRBV5-1 and TRBJ2-2; D is ambiguous. The CDR3 contains 16 residues. The V end was cut by 4 bases, the J end by 0 bases, with 13 bases between. Germline loops: CDR1 SGHRS, CDR2 YFSETQ.

This clonotype was picked up a small number of times. This CDR3 reads CASSFHPGGGLFEAFF. The CDR3 DNA follows: TGTGCCAGCAGCTTCCATCCTGGGGGAGGGCTATTTGAAGCTTTCTTT. This sequence joins TRBV11-2 and TRBJ1-1; tentatively, D is TRBD1 (5 bases). Germline V gene lookup returns CDR1 SGHAT and CDR2 FQNNGV. The CDR3 is 16 amino acids. Trimming left V 3 bases short and J 7 bases short, with 21 bases between.

The V call is TRBV21-1, the J call TRBJ1-1; the table's D call, TRBD1, was not checked against the DNA. TRBV21-1 is assigned pseudogene status. The CDR3 loop spans 19 amino acids. The CDR3 reads CASSRARGGALALNTEAFF. The DNA for the CDR3 is TGTGCCAGCAGCCGCGCGAGAGGGGGGGCTTTAGCTTTGAACACTGAAGCTTTCTTT.

The chain joins TRBV20-1 to TRBJ2-7; 7 bases align to TRBD1. V shed 5 bases, J shed 3 bases, and the junction held 7 bases outside the gene matches. Germline CDR1 is DFQATT and CDR2 is SNEGSKA (reference sequence). The CDR3 covers 13 residues. CDR3 in amino acids: CSAAGTANYEQYF. CDR3 nucleotides: TGCAGTGCTGCCGGGACAGCTAACTACGAGCAGTACTTC.

This clonotype was detected a few times. The V call is TRBV15, the J call TRBJ1-2; no clear D gene. V was pared by 1 base and J by 8 bases, with 8 bases between. The germline gives CDR1 LNHNV, CDR2 YYDKDF (reference sequence). This CDR3 comprises 12 residues. DNA for the CDR3: TGTGCCACCAGCAGAGGTGGGGTGGGCTACACCTTC. It is translated as CATSRGGVGYTF.

The chain uses TRBV2 and TRBJ2-3, with 10 positions matching TRBD2. Trimming at V came to 11 bases and at J to 1 base, leaving 9 bases not matched to a gene. CDR3 length equals 15 residues. Looked up from germline, CDR1 is SNHLY and CDR2 is FYNNEI. CDR3 loop: CAGGTSDPRTDTQYF. The CDR3 region has the DNA TGTGCCGGGGGGACTAGCGACCCTCGCACAGATACGCAGTATTTT.

CDR3: CASSQVGGVNTEAFF. Written as DNA, the CDR3 is TGCGCCAGCAGCCAAGTTGGTGGAGTGAACACTGAAGCTTTCTTT. This chain joins TRBV4-1 and TRBJ1-1, with D unresolved. Between the trimmed V and J ends, which lost 1 base and 0 bases, there was a span of 9 bases. The CDR3 runs 15 residues. Germline CDR1 MGHRA, CDR2 YSYEKL.

This clonotype showed up just a few times. The genes are TRBV7-8 and TRBJ2-5; D might be TRBD1 (6 bases). Deletions cut 1 base from V and 4 bases from J, with 13 bases between. The CDR3 loop spans 15 amino acids. CDR1 is SGHVS, CDR2 FQNEAQ, per germline. The CDR3 protein is CASSLVPGTLETQYF. For the CDR3, the DNA is TGTGCCAGCAGCTTAGTCCCCGGGACACTAGAGACCCAGTACTTC.

The genes are TRBV5-1 and TRBJ1-3; D gene uncertain. Germline V gene data show CDR1 as SGHRS and CDR2 as YFSETQ. This CDR3 has 16 amino acids. Between the trimmed V and J ends, which lost 0 bases and 0 bases, there was a span of 10 bases. The CDR3 nucleotides read TGCGCCAGCAGCTTGGGGACGGGAAGCTCTGGAAACACCATATATTTT. This encodes CASSLGTGSSGNTIYF.

This clonotype was picked up a small number of times. The rearrangement uses TRBV7-2 and TRBJ1-5; 10 bases are a match to TRBD1. V was pared by 1 base and J by 2 bases, with 2 bases of the junction left unmatched. The CDR3 spans 16 residues. CDR1 and CDR2 from the germline V gene are SGHTA and FQGNSA. The CDR3: CASSLETGGGNQPQHF. DNA for the CDR3: TGTGCCAGCAGCTTAGAGACAGGGGGCGGCAATCAGCCCCAGCATTTT.

This clonotype was seen only a few times. The gene calls are TRBV7-3 and TRBJ1-1; the D gene is possibly TRBD1 (5 bases). This CDR3 region has 16 residues. The V and J ends lost 0 bases and 8 bases respectively, with 19 bases between them. The germline V gene encodes CDR1 SGHTA and CDR2 FQGTGA. The CDR3 sequence: CASSLTPSTGTKEAFF. The CDR3 DNA reads TGTGCCAGCAGCTTAACCCCCAGCACAGGAACGAAAGAAGCTTTCTTT.

This chain connects TRBV10-3 to TRBJ2-7; TRBD1 matches 8 bases. Trimming took 0 bases from V and 6 from J; bases not matched to a gene: 7. The CDR3 sequence is 15 residues long. The germline V gene encodes CDR1 ENHRY and CDR2 SYGVKD. Here the CDR3 DNA reads TGTGCCATCAGTGAGTCGCGACAGGGGAAAGGCGAGCAGTACTTC. Translation gives CAISESRQGKGEQYF.

Only a few counts were recorded for this clonotype. V gene TRBV24-1 combines with J gene TRBJ2-2; D unclear. Germline CDR1 reads KGHDR; CDR2 reads SFDVKD. Trimming took off 3 bases at V and 10 bases at J, with 17 bases between the two ends. This CDR3 has 15 amino acids. The CDR3 region has the DNA TGTGCCACCAGTGATCGTAGTACCCCACCGGAGGAGCTGTTTTTT. The encoded protein is CATSDRSTPPEELFF.

V and J are TRBV6-1 and TRBJ2-4; D gene unclear. There are 15 residues in the CDR3. Trimming pared 3 bases from V and 0 bases from J, leaving 9 bases between. Germline V gene data show CDR1 as MNHNS and CDR2 as SASEGT. CDR3 region: CASSDLGIAKNIQYF. As DNA, the CDR3 is TGTGCCAGCAGTGACCTAGGGATAGCCAAAAACATTCAGTACTTC.

The chain links TRBV10-3 to TRBJ2-1; 13 bases fit TRBD2. The CDR3 sequence is 16 residues long. After removal of 6 bases from V and 4 bases from J, the junction contained 6 bases not matched to a gene. Germline V lookup: CDR1 ENHRY, CDR2 SYGVKD. The CDR3 region has the DNA TGTGCCATCAGCGCGGGGACTAGCGGGGTATACAATGAGCAGTTCTTC. Amino acid sequence: CAISAGTSGVYNEQFF.

This clonotype was seen only a few times. The gene calls are TRBV10-3 and TRBJ2-3, with 9 bases that match TRBD2. J was trimmed by 6 bases and V by 8 bases; bases with no gene match: 6. The CDR3 length is 13 residues. Germline lookup yields CDR1 ENHRY and CDR2 SYGVKD. The CDR3 spells CAIAGGQADTQYF. The CDR3 nucleotides are TGTGCCATCGCGGGAGGGCAAGCTGATACGCAGTATTTT.

The chain employs TRBV9 and TRBJ1-4; the D is unclear. Germline CDR1 SGDLS, CDR2 YYNGEE. Trimming pared 0 bases from V and 4 bases from J, leaving 19 bases between. This CDR3 has 18 amino acids. CDR3 nucleotide sequence: TGTGCCAGCAGCGTAGCTACGGTAACCGATTTTTATAATGAAAAACTGTTTTTT. This gives the protein CASSVATVTDFYNEKLFF.

Turning to this clonotype: With a much larger clone just one base away, this may be a read error. The chain recombines TRBV27 with TRBJ2-3, with D perhaps TRBD1 or TRBD2 (5 bases each). The CDR3 has 17 amino acids. Germline CDR1 is MNHEY and CDR2 is SMNVEV (reference sequence). The CDR3 DNA reads TGTGCCATCAGTTTATCGTATAGGGCAGGGCCGGGGGATACGCAGTATTTT. Translating it yields CAISLSYRAGPGDTQYF.

This clonotype was observed many times. The V gene is TRBV6-5, the J gene TRBJ2-1, with D perhaps TRBD2 (5 bases). The CDR3 is 11 amino acids. Trimming left V 2 bases short and J 9 bases short, with 5 bases between. The germline CDR1 and CDR2 sequences are MNHEY and SVGAGI. This CDR3 reads CASSYAGEQFF. The CDR3 bases are TGTGCCAGCAGTTACGCGGGTGAGCAGTTCTTC.

In this sample, this clonotype turned up many times. The rearrangement joins TRBV20-1 to TRBJ2-7; 8 positions agree with TRBD2. The CDR3 runs to 15 residues. Germline assignment: CDR1 DFQATT and CDR2 SNEGSKA (reference sequence). V dropped 0 bases and J dropped 1; count of bases not matched to a gene: 5. CDR3 region: CSARDRLASSYEQYF. Here the CDR3 DNA reads TGCAGTGCTAGAGATCGACTAGCGTCATCCTACGAGCAGTACTTC.

The rearrangement uses TRBV7-7 and TRBJ2-2, with TRBD2 matching 9 bases. Germline V gene sequence: CDR1 SSHAT, CDR2 FNYEAQ (reference sequence). J was trimmed by 5 bases and V by 5 bases; bases with no gene match: 15. CDR3 size: 18 residues. CDR3 sequence: CASSPTTGLASRTGELFF. DNA of the CDR3: TGTGCCAGCAGCCCCACAACAGGACTAGCGTCTAGGACCGGGGAGCTGTTTTTT.

This chain joins TRBV5-1 and TRBJ2-7, with 10 bases that match TRBD1. This CDR3 contains 15 residues. CDR1 and CDR2 from the germline V gene are SGHRS and YFSETQ. The trim removed 5 bases at V and 3 bases at J, leaving 8 bases unmatched. CDR3 DNA sequence: TGCGCCAGCAGGTTTGACCGGGACAGGGGCTACGAGCAGTACTTC. Its protein is CASRFDRDRGYEQYF.